Each of the 18 T cell receptor beta chains below was sequenced from the same sample in a study of radiation and T cells in renal cell carcinoma. Specified time point: baseline pretreatment blood. The treatment was: 15 Gy SBRT to primary tumor, nephrectomy 4 weeks later. Libraries were prepared by immunoSEQ multiplex PCR; TCRdb keeps only in-frame clonotypes and omits some of them. The sample lists 110,000 to 150,000 clones; around four fifths were seen once. Sequencing was performed on blood, taken from a patient whose treatment included radiotherapy and nephrectomy. These receptors were taken from a woman between 45 and 60 years old with renal cell carcinoma.

The J gene is TRBJ2-5, the V gene TRBV10-3; 10 bases line up with TRBD1. The CDR3 runs to 15 residues. Germline assignment: CDR1 ENHRY and CDR2 SYGVKD. The V and J ends lost 5 bases and 3 bases, in that order; junction bases with no gene match: 6. This chain's CDR3 is CAISSGTGVKETQYF. DNA for the CDR3: TGTGCCATCAGTTCCGGGACAGGGGTCAAAGAGACCCAGTACTTC.

This clone is a singleton in its sample. Additional DNA sequences in this sample encode the identical CDR3. The V call is TRBV30, the J call TRBJ1-5; weak D call: TRBD1 (5 bases). Trimming removed 0 bases from V and 2 bases from J, with 8 bases in between. This CDR3 is 14 amino acids long. Germline loops: CDR1 GTSNPN, CDR2 SVGIG (reference sequence). CDR3 region: CAWSVAGGNQPQHF. The CDR3 DNA reads as TGTGCCTGGAGTGTAGCGGGGGGCAATCAGCCCCAGCATTTT.

This rearrangement joins TRBV4-1 to TRBJ2-7, with TRBD1 matching 11 bases. CDR1 MGHRA and CDR2 YSYEKL come from the germline V gene. The CDR3 covers 15 residues. The V gene end was trimmed by 2 bases and the J gene end by 3 bases; junction bases not matched to a gene: 3. The DNA for the CDR3 is TGCGCCAGCAGCCAAATAGGGACAGGGGGCTACGAGCAGTACTTC. Translated: CASSQIGTGGYEQYF.

V and J are TRBV5-4 and TRBJ2-5, with TRBD2 identical over 7 bases. The CDR3 is made up of 14 amino acids. CDR1 and CDR2 (germline): SGHNT, YYREEE (reference sequence). The ends lost 3 bases at V and 3 bases at J; junction bases unmatched: 5. Here the CDR3 reads CASSWGGGKETQYF. The CDR3 DNA sequence: TGTGCCAGCAGCTGGGGCGGGGGAAAAGAGACCCAGTACTTC.

The V and J genes are TRBV9 and TRBJ2-7; 7 bases line up with TRBD2. Germline lookup yields CDR1 SGDLS and CDR2 YYNGEE. The CDR3 consists of 11 residues. Trimming took 4 bases from V and 7 from J; bases not matched to a gene: 2. In DNA form, the CDR3 reads TGTGCCAGCAGCCCCGGGGGGGAGCAGTACTTC. Translating it yields CASSPGGEQYF.

The J gene is TRBJ2-5, the V gene TRBV10-2, with 8 bases that match TRBD2. Looked up from germline, CDR1 is WSHSY and CDR2 is SAAADI. Germline trimming cut 4 bases from V and 4 bases from J; bases unmatched to any gene: 2. The CDR3 contains 13 residues. In DNA, the CDR3 is TGCGCCAGCAGTGTCCTAGCGGGAGAGACCCAGTACTTC. Translation gives CASSVLAGETQYF.

There are a few counts of this clone. V and J are TRBV4-3 and TRBJ1-2, with D uncertain. The CDR3 has 14 residues. Germline V gene data show CDR1 as LGHNA and CDR2 as YSLEER. V lost 0 bases to trimming and J lost 4 bases, with 9 bases between them. CDR3 nucleotide sequence: TGCGCCAGCAGCCAAGAACCCCAGACCTATGGCTACACCTTC. It translates to CASSQEPQTYGYTF.

The chain combines TRBV7-2 with TRBJ2-3; 11 positions match TRBD1. V dropped 3 bases and J dropped 6; count of bases not matched to a gene: 2. CDR1 and CDR2 (germline): SGHTA, FQGNSA. CDR3 length: 14 residues. CDR3 in amino acids: CASSFGQGADTQYF. The CDR3 DNA follows: TGTGCCAGCAGCTTCGGACAGGGGGCGGATACGCAGTATTTT.

The chain links TRBV7-2 to TRBJ2-6; 10 bases are shared with TRBD1. This CDR3 is built from 18 residues. Looked up from germline, CDR1 is SGHTA and CDR2 is FQGNSA. The trim removed 5 bases at V and 4 bases at J, leaving 11 bases unmatched. CDR3: CASSTTGGLTSGANVLTF. Written as DNA, the CDR3 is TGTGCCAGCAGCACGACAGGGGGCCTCACCTCAGGGGCCAACGTCCTGACTTTC.

V usage is TRBV6-5 and J usage is TRBJ1-6, with a possible D match to TRBD1 (5 bases). With 1 base removed from V and 6 bases from J, the gap between germline ends came to 13 bases. Germline loops: CDR1 MNHEY, CDR2 SVGAGI. This CDR3 has 16 residues. CDR3 loop: CASSYFSGGPNSPLHF. The CDR3 DNA follows: TGTGCCAGCAGTTACTTCAGCGGGGGACCTAATTCACCCCTCCACTTT.

This chain connects TRBV10-3 to TRBJ2-1, with D uncertain. Between the trimmed V and J ends, which lost 6 bases and 7 bases, there was a span of 10 bases. Germline V gene lookup returns CDR1 ENHRY and CDR2 SYGVKD. There are 12 residues in the CDR3. This CDR3 reads CAISGSGNEQFF. The DNA of the CDR3 is TGTGCCATCAGCGGCTCGGGTAATGAGCAGTTCTTC.

V gene TRBV9 combines with J gene TRBJ2-3, with unresolved D. The CDR3 loop spans 13 amino acids. Germline V lookup: CDR1 SGDLS, CDR2 YYNGEE. V was cut by 0 bases and J by 3 bases, with 5 bases left in between. The CDR3 DNA is TGTGCCAGCAGCGTAGGCGGAACAGATACGCAGTATTTT. It translates to CASSVGGTDTQYF.

This rearrangement joins TRBV5-4 to TRBJ2-7; 7 bases agree with TRBD2. V lost 6 bases and J lost 0; bases outside the gene matches: 9. This CDR3 is built from 15 residues. Germline CDR1 SGHNT, CDR2 YYREEE (reference sequence). This chain's CDR3 is CASNDEGGNSYEQYF. The CDR3 nucleotides are TGTGCCAGCAATGACGAGGGAGGGAACTCCTACGAGCAGTACTTC.

V is TRBV11-2 and J is TRBJ2-2, with 13 bases lining up with TRBD2. This CDR3 is 14 amino acids long. Germline-derived CDR1 and CDR2 are SGHAT and FQNNGV. V lost 4 bases to trimming and J lost 10 bases; unmatched junction nucleotides: 3. As DNA, the CDR3 is TGTGCCAGCAGCTCCGGACTAGCGGGAGAGGAGCTGTTTTTT. Translated, it gives CASSSGLAGEELFF.

This chain links TRBV19 with TRBJ2-1; 7 bases are a match to TRBD2. The CDR3 covers 17 residues. CDR1 and CDR2 (germline): LNHDA, SQIVND (reference sequence). V dropped 5 bases and J dropped 0; count of bases not matched to a gene: 10. The CDR3 bases are TGTGCCAGTAGTTTCGCTAGCGGCAGTAGCTCCTACAATGAGCAGTTCTTC. Protein sequence: CASSFASGSSSYNEQFF. Full variable domain (missing parts from reference TRBV19 and TRBJ2-1): DGGITQSPKYLFRKEGQNVTLSCEQNLNHDAMYWYRQDPGQGLRLIYYSQIVNDFQKGDIAEGYSVSREKKESFPLTVTSAQKNPTAFYLCASSFASGSSSYNEQFFGPGTRLTVL.

The J gene is TRBJ2-5, the V gene TRBV5-1, with TRBD2 identical over 13 bases. The CDR3 length is 17 residues. The germline gives CDR1 SGHRS, CDR2 YFSETQ. V shed 3 bases and J 1 base; nucleotides not matched to a gene: 6. Written as DNA, the CDR3 is TGCGCCAGCAGCTCCCGACTAGCGGGAGGCTTCCAAGAGACCCAGTACTTC. It specifies CASSSRLAGGFQETQYF.

The chain has TRBV30 and TRBJ1-5; unclear D gene. Trimming stripped 5 bases from V and 1 base from J, with 9 bases between. This CDR3 contains 13 residues. Per germline, CDR1 GTSNPN and CDR2 SVGIG (reference sequence). The CDR3: CAWALGSNQPQHF. The CDR3 region has the DNA TGTGCCTGGGCCCTGGGCAGCAATCAGCCCCAGCATTTT.

The chain is built from TRBV6-6 and TRBJ2-3; 11 nucleotides align to TRBD1. The germline V gene has CDR1 MNHNY and CDR2 SVGAGI (reference sequence). After removal of 7 bases from V and 9 bases from J, the junction contained 9 bases not matched to a gene. The CDR3 loop spans 14 amino acids. CDR3 nucleotide sequence: TGTGCCAGCATCTTAGGGACAGGGGGGAGGACGCAGTATTTT. The encoded protein is CASILGTGGRTQYF.